The 16 T cell receptor beta chains below all came from one sample that was sequenced in a study of blood T cell repertoires in COVID-19. Generated by immunoSEQ multiplex PCR, the TCRdb table keeps only in-frame clones and is missing some. The sample carries 60,000 to 70,000 clones, roughly 80% recorded once. Sequences were obtained from peripheral blood. All receptors come from a man aged 50-59 years with active COVID-19.

This sequence joins TRBV10-3 and TRBJ2-3, with a possible D match to TRBD2 (6 bases). This CDR3 is 14 amino acids long. Germline V gene sequence: CDR1 ENHRY, CDR2 SYGVKD. V was clipped by 10 bases and J by 0 bases, with 14 bases between them. The CDR3 coding sequence is TGTGCCACCGTCGGGACTCCTAGCACAGATACGCAGTATTTT. It codes for CATVGTPSTDTQYF.

The gene calls are TRBV6-1 and TRBJ2-5; TRBD1 is a possible D gene (6 bases). CDR1 and CDR2 (germline): MNHNS, SASEGT. This CDR3 has 16 amino acids. V was trimmed by 4 bases and J by 2 bases, leaving 17 bases between them. The CDR3 DNA sequence: TGTGCCAGCAGTGCTACCGGGACATCCGTTCAAGAGACCCAGTACTTC. Encoded protein: CASSATGTSVQETQYF.

The chain uses TRBV19 and TRBJ2-1, with D maybe TRBD2 (6 bases). Germline values: CDR1 LNHDA, CDR2 SQIVND (reference sequence). V dropped 3 bases and J dropped 4 bases, with 13 bases sitting between them. The CDR3 extends over 15 amino acids. For the CDR3, the DNA is TGTGCCAGTAGTATTGGCGGGACTGCGTACAATGAGCAGTTCTTC. Its protein is CASSIGGTAYNEQFF. The full variable domain, in which reference TRBV19 and TRBJ2-1 provide the parts outside the CDR3, is DGGITQSPKYLFRKEGQNVTLSCEQNLNHDAMYWYRQDPGQGLRLIYYSQIVNDFQKGDIAEGYSVSREKKESFPLTVTSAQKNPTAFYLCASSIGGTAYNEQFFGPGTRLTVL.

This clone was recorded only once. The chain carries TRBV6-5 and TRBJ1-5, with 8 bases matching TRBD1. The CDR3 has 16 residues. The V gene's germline CDR1 is MNHEY and CDR2 SVGAGI. Trimming cost V 4 bases and J 1 base; bases outside gene matches: 6. The CDR3, as DNA: TGTGCCAGCAGTTCCGGCAGGGGGCAGAGCAATCAGCCCCAGCATTTT. This gives the protein CASSSGRGQSNQPQHF.

The gene calls are TRBV29-1 and TRBJ2-7, with a tentative D call TRBD2 (5 bases). This CDR3 region has 18 residues. From germline, CDR1 is SQVTM and CDR2 ANQGSEA. The germline V and J ends were trimmed by 4 bases and 0 bases, with 25 bases remaining between them. The CDR3 bases are TGCAGCGTTGGACTTGGGTTTGGTATGGGAGAGGTCTCCTACGAGCAGTACTTC. This sequence encodes CSVGLGFGMGEVSYEQYF.

The chain recombines TRBV5-1 with TRBJ2-7, with 7 bases that match TRBD1. The CDR3 length is 14 residues. The J segment lost 2 bases and the V segment lost 0 bases, leaving 2 bases of the junction unmatched. CDR1 is SGHRS and CDR2 is YFSETQ in the germline V gene. CDR3 residues: CASSLAGGTYEQYF. As DNA, the CDR3 is TGCGCCAGCAGCTTGGCAGGGGGAACCTACGAGCAGTACTTC.

CDR3 nucleotide sequence: TGTGCCGGAGGGGTGAACACTGAAGCTTTCTTT. Its translation is CAGGVNTEAFF. The rearrangement uses TRBV6-5 and TRBJ1-1; D perhaps matches TRBD1 (5 bases). Between the trimmed V and J ends, which lost 11 bases and 0 bases, there was a span of 7 bases. Germline assignment: CDR1 MNHEY and CDR2 SVGAGI. The CDR3 totals 11 residues.

The chain uses TRBV28 and TRBJ2-1; D is unresolved. Trimming cost V 5 bases and J 0 bases, with 14 bases left between them. Germline V gene lookup returns CDR1 MDHEN and CDR2 SYDVKM. The CDR3 sequence is 16 residues long. The CDR3 reads CASSRYSLSSYNEQFF. The DNA for the CDR3 is TGTGCCAGCAGTCGCTACTCGCTGAGCTCCTACAATGAGCAGTTCTTC.

The rearrangement uses TRBV27 and TRBJ1-5; D not certain. Trimming left V 4 bases short and J 4 bases short, with 11 bases between. The length of the CDR3 is 14 residues. Germline lookup yields CDR1 MNHEY and CDR2 SMNVEV (reference sequence). CDR3 DNA sequence: TGTGCCAGCAGTTCGTTCGGGAAGAATCAGCCCCAGCATTTT. It codes for CASSSFGKNQPQHF.

The J gene is TRBJ2-5, the V gene TRBV7-9; perhaps TRBD2 as D (5 bases). The CDR3 runs 15 residues. The V gene's germline CDR1 is SEHNR and CDR2 FQNEAQ (reference sequence). V was pared by 5 bases and J by 1 base, with 14 bases between. DNA for the CDR3: TGTGCCAGCAGCCTATGGGGAGCCGCCCAAGAGACCCAGTACTTC. This gives the protein CASSLWGAAQETQYF. The whole variable domain, remainder taken from reference TRBV7-9 and TRBJ2-5, is DTGVSQNPRHKITKRGQNVTFRCDPISEHNRLYWYRQTLGQGPEFLTYFQNEAQLEKSRLLSDRFSAERPKGSFSTLEIQRTEQGDSAMYLCASSLWGAAQETQYFGPGTRLLVL.

The chain combines TRBV5-4 with TRBJ1-2; weak D call: TRBD1 (5 bases). The ends were cut back, 0 bases at V and 4 bases at J, with 10 bases in the middle. This CDR3 has 14 amino acids. Per the germline V gene, CDR1 is SGHNT and CDR2 is YYREEE (reference sequence). The CDR3 DNA reads TGTGCCAGCAGCTTGGCGGACACCTTCTATGGCTACACCTTC. Its protein is CASSLADTFYGYTF.

This chain links TRBV3-1 (or the pseudogene TRBV3-2) with TRBJ1-2; a possible D gene is TRBD1 (6 bases). From germline, CDR1 is LGHDT and CDR2 YNNKEL (reference sequence). The CDR3 extends over 14 amino acids. Trimming removed 4 bases at V and 4 bases at J, with 13 bases between. The CDR3, as DNA: TGTGCCAGCAGCCCCCGGACAGTTACCTATGGCTACACCTTC. It is translated as CASSPRTVTYGYTF.

This rearrangement joins TRBV7-2 to TRBJ2-7; 11 nucleotides line up with TRBD1. CDR3 length equals 17 residues. Trimming cost V 5 bases and J 4 bases; bases outside gene matches: 13. The germline gives CDR1 SGHTA, CDR2 FQGNSA. The CDR3 sequence: CASSPRDRDRGGYEQYF. The DNA for the CDR3 is TGTGCCAGCAGCCCCCGGGACCGGGACAGGGGGGGATACGAGCAGTACTTC.

V is TRBV30 and J is TRBJ1-1; the D gene is possibly TRBD1 (5 bases). The ends were cut back, 4 bases at V and 5 bases at J, with 11 bases in the middle. Germline CDR1 GTSNPN, CDR2 SVGIG (reference sequence). The CDR3 length is 12 residues. The CDR3 DNA reads as TGTGCCTGGAATCCCGGGGGAACTGAAGCTTTCTTT. Amino acid sequence: CAWNPGGTEAFF. Full variable domain (rest looked up from reference TRBV30 and TRBJ1-1): SQTIHQWPATLVQPVGSPLSLECTVEGTSNPNLYWYRQAAGRGLQLLFYSVGIGQISSEVPQNLSASRPQDRQFILSSKKLLLSDSGFYLCAWNPGGTEAFFGQGTRLTVV.

V gene TRBV30 combines with J gene TRBJ1-2; D is unresolved. Between the trimmed V and J ends, which lost 5 bases and 4 bases, there was a span of 11 bases. This CDR3 contains 12 residues. From germline, CDR1 is GTSNPN and CDR2 SVGIG (reference sequence). DNA for the CDR3: TGTGCCTGGGATACGGGTGCCTATGGCTACACCTTC. It codes for CAWDTGAYGYTF.

V gene TRBV6-2 or TRBV6-3 combines with J gene TRBJ2-3; 11 bases line up with TRBD2. The CDR3 has 15 residues. From germline, CDR1 is MNHEY and CDR2 SVGEGT. With 4 bases clipped from V and 2 bases from J, the junction kept 2 bases outside the gene matches. The CDR3 region is CASSLTSGVTDTQYF. The CDR3 bases are TGTGCCAGCAGTTTGACTAGCGGGGTCACAGATACGCAGTATTTT.